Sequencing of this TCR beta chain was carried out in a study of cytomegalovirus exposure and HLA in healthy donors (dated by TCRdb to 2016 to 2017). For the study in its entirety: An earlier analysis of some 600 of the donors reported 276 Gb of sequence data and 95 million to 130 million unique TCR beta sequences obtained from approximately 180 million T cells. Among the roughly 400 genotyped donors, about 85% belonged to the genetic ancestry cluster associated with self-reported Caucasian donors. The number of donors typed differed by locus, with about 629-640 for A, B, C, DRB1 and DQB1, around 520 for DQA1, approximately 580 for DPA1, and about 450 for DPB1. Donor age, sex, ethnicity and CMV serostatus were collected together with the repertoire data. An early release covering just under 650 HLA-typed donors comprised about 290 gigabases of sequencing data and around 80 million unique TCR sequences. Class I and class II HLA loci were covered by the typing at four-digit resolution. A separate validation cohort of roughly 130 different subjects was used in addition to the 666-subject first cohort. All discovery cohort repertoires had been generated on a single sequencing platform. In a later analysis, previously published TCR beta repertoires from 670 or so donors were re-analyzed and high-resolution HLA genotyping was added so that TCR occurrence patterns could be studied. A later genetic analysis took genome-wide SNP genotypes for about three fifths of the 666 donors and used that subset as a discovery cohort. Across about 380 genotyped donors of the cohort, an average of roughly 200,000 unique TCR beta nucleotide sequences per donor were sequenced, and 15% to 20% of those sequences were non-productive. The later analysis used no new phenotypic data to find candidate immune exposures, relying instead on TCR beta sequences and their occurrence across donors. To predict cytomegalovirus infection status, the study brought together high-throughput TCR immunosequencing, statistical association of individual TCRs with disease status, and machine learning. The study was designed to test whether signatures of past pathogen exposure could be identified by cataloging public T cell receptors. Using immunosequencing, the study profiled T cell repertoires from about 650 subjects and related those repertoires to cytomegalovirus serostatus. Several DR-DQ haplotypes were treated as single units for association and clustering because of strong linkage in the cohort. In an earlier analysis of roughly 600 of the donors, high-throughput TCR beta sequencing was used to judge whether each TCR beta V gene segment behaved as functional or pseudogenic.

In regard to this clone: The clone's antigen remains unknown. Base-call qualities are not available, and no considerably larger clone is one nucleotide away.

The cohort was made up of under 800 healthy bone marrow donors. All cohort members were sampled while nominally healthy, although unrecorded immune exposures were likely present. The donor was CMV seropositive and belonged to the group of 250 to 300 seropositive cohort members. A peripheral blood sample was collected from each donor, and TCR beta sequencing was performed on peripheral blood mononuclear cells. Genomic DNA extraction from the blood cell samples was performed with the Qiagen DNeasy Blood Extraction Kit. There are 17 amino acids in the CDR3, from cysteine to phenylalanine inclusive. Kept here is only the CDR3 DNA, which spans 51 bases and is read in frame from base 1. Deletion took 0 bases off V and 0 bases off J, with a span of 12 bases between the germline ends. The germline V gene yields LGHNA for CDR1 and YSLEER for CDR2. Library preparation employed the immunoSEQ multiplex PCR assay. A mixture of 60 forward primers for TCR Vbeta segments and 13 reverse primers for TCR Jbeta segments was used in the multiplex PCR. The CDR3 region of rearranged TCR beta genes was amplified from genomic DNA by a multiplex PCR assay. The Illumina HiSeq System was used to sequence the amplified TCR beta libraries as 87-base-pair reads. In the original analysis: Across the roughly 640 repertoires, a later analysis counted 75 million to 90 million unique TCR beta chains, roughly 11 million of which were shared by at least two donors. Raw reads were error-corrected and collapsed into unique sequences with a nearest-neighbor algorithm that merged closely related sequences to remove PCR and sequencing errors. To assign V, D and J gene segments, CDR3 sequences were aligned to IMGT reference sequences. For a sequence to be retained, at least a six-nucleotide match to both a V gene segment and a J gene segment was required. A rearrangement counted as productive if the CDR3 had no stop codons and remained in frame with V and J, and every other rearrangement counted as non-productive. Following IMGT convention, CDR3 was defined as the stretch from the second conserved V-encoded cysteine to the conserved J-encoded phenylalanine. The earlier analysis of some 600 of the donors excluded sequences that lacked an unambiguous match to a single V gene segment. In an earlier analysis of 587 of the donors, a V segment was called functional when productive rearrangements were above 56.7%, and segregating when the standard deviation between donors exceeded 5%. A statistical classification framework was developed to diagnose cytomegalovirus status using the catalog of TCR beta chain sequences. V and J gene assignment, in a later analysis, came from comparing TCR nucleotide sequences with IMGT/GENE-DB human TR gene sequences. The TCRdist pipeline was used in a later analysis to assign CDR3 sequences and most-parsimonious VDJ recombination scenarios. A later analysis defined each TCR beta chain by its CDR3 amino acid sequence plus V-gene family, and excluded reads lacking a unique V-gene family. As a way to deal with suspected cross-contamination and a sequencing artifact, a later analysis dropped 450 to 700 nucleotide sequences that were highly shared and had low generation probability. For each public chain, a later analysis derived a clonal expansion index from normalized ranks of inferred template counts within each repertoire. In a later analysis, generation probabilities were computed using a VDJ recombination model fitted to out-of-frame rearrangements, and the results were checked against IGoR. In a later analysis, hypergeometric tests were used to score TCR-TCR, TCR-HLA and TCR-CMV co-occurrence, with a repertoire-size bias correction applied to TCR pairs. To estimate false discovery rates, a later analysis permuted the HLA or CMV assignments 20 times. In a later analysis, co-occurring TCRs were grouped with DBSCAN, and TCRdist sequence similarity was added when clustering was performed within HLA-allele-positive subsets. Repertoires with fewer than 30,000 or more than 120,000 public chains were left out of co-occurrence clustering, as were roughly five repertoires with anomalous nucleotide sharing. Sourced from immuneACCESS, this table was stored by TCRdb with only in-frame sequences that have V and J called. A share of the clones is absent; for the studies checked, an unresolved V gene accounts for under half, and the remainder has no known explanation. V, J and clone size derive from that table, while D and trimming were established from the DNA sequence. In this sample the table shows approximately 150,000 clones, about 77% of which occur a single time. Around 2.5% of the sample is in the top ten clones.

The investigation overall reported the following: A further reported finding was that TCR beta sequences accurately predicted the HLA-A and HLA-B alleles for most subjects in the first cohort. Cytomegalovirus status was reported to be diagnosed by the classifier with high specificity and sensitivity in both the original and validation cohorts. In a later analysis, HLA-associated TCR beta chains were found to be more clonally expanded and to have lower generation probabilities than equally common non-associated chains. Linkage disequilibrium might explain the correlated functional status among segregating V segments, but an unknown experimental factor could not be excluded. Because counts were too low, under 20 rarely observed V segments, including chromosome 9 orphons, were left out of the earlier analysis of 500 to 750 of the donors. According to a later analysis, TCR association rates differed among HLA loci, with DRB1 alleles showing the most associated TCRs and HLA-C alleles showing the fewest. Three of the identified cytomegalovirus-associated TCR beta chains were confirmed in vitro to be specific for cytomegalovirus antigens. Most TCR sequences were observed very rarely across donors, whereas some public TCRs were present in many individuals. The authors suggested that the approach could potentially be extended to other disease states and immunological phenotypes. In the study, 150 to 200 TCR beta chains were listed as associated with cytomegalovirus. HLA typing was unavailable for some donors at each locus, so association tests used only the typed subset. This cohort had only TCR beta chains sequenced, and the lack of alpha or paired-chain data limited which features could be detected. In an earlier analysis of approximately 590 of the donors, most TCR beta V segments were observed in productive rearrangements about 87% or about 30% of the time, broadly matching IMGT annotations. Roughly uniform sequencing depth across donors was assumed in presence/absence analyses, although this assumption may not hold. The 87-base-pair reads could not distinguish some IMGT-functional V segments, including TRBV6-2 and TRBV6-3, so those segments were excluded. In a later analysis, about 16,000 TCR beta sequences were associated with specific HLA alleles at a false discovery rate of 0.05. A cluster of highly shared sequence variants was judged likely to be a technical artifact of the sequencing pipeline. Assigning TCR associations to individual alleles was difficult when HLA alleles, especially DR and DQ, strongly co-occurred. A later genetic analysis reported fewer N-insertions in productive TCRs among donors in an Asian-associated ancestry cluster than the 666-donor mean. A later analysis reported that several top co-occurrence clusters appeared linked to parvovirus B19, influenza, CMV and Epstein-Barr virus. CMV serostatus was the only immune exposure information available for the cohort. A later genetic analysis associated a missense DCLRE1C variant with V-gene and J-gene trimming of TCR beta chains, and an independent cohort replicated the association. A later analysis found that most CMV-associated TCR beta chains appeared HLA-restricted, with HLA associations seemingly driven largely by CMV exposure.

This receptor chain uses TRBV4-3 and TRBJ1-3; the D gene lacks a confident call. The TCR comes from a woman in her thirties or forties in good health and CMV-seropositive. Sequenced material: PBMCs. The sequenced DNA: TGCGCCAGCAGCCAAGATTGGGGTGGAGGCTCTGGAAACACCATATATTTT. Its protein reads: CASSQDWGGGSGNTIYF.